Detailed here is one T cell receptor (beta chain). No antigen is known for it. Relapse was seen in all patients after autologous stem cell transplantation, and brentuximab vedotin exposure was variable. The CDR3 extends over 13 amino acids. Trimming took 4 bases from V and 2 from J, leaving 9 bases between them. Germline values: CDR1 MNHEY, CDR2 SVGAGI. Repertoires were generated with immunoSEQ multiplex PCR, while TCRdb's copy carries only in-frame clones and drops some. The table has 60,000 or so clones, 90% seen once. This specimen comes from a study of PD-1 blockade in classical Hodgkin lymphoma. Study results and limitations: Complete responders' baseline diversity resembled that of newly diagnosed patients. Some patients started nivolumab under 1 year after ASCT, and they were excluded. Repertoire differences have undefined causes, possibly disease activity or prior therapy. Relative to healthy donors, newly diagnosed patients reportedly had lower baseline TCR diversity, which was reported as lower still in relapsed/refractory patients.

The sequencing used peripheral blood mononuclear cells (PBMCs), collected at baseline. The chain recombines TRBV6-5 with TRBJ2-7; the D gene could be TRBD1 or TRBD2 (5 bases each). The TCR comes from a human donor with classical Hodgkin lymphoma. The CDR3 region is CASSSRDPYEQYF. As DNA, the CDR3 is TGTGCCAGCAGTTCCAGGGACCCCTACGAGCAGTACTTC.